This TCR beta chain was captured by sequencing in a study of shared clonotypes between healthy human individuals (dated by TCRdb to 2018 to 2020). Broadly, across the study: A couple of women and a few men aged 18 to 49 years were included in the cohort. For each donor, CD4 naive and CD4 memory were each given three plates, CD8 naive was given two plates, and CD8 memory was given one plate. The study deeply sequenced blood TCR repertoires of several healthy adults to estimate repertoire size and the extent of clonotype sharing between individuals. To increase sequencing depth and limit assay-specific biases, TCR repertoire library preparation and sequencing were carried out by different laboratories using diverse techniques. Each donor's leukapheresis produced roughly between roughly 0.85 and 9.5 billion PBMCs. The research as a whole found: When a handful of donors were compared, the shared fraction of clonotypes was 5% to 6.5% for naive CD4, about 4% for naive CD8, 2.3% for memory CD4, and around 0.4% for memory CD8. Clonotypes shared by all four sorted-subset donors showed higher generation probabilities than non-shared clonotypes. Rarefaction of sorted-subset datasets indicated incomplete sequencing despite the large sequencing depth. Only blood was sampled, and tissue TCR repertoires likely differ from those in blood. Based on pairwise subsampling, the degree of clonotype sharing among donors was expected to be affected by sequencing depth. Estimated clonotype richness was generally larger for naive than for memory subsets. The genetic and exposure-history diversity represented was limited by the small number of donors.

The donors were healthy, HIV-negative adults with no recently reported acute infections or vaccinations. Only Caucasian adults living in Nashville, Tennessee, USA were represented among the donors. Magnetic negative selection was used to enrich CD4+ T cells, after which naive cells were positively selected on CD45RA and the negative fraction became the memory subset. Blood was obtained by leukapheresis, after which PBMCs were separated by Ficoll-Histopaque density gradient centrifugation and cryopreserved in liquid nitrogen vapor phase. Analytical flow cytometry was used to check the purity and quantity of every magnetically sorted T cell population. Genomic DNA was isolated from each sorted fraction and quantified by UV absorbance on a Nanodrop 2000c. CDR1 LNHNV and CDR2 YYDKDF are derived from the germline V gene (reference sequence). CDR3 length: 16 amino acids, cysteine to phenylalanine. Left in the record is the CDR3 DNA by itself, 48 bases read in frame from the first base. Deletion took 0 bases off V and 0 bases off J, with a span of 11 bases between the germline ends.

On this clone itself: Its specific antigen is unknown. No base qualities exist here, and no much larger clone lies one base off it.

Using the deep immunoSEQ assay, TCR CDR3 regions were amplified from genomic DNA by multiplex PCR. Genomic DNA extracted from each cell subset was distributed evenly over all wells of several immunoSEQ 96-well plates, and each plate served as one replicate. For sorted subsets, each replicate PCR was loaded with approximately 0.2 ug genomic DNA, equivalent to 25,000 to 35,000 T cell genomes. Purified libraries were quantified with a Qubit 3.0 fluorometer, sized on a Bioanalyzer 2100, and re-quantified with the KAPA Library Quantification kit. Every immunoSEQ 96-well plate was sequenced on a dedicated single-read 150-cycle Illumina NextSeq 550 flow cell. The original methods were these. Because the immunoSEQ output held only junctional sequences and lacked quality scores, the filtering could not match the filtering applied to full-length reads. Sequences were annotated with PyIR, a Python wrapper for IgBLAST v1.9, using IMGT germline references to assign V/J genes and CDR3. Any read was removed if the V/J assignment was weak (E-value above 1e-6), the CDR3 was missing, or the read contained stop codons, out-of-frame junctions, or ambiguous translated residues. A V3J clonotype was defined by an identical inferred V gene, J gene, and CDR3 amino acid sequence. To compute the percentage overlap between repertoires, the number of shared unique clonotypes was divided by the size of the smaller repertoire. Richness of each repertoire was evaluated using RTK rarefaction, the Chao1 estimator, and Recon v2.1 estimates of unobserved clonotypes. For all TCRbeta clonotypes obtained by the gDNA method from four donors, generation probabilities were computed with OLGA. Drawn from immuneACCESS, this table holds only the in-frame rearrangements with V and J called that TCRdb kept. Clones are partly lost; checked studies trace under half to an unresolved V gene and leave the rest unexplained. That table furnishes V, J and clone size, whereas the DNA furnished D and trimming. This sample gives 2 million to 3 million clones in total; approximately 94% of them show up just once. The ten largest clones capture about 0.39% of the sample.

The V and J segments used are TRBV15 and TRBJ1-1; the D gene lacks a confident call. The receptor's source is a man aged 18-30 years in good health. Some clones in this sample may be carry-over from other donors' samples. What was sequenced was naive CD4+ T cells from PBMCs. The sample's cell subset or site, from its label and the paper: CD45RA+ positively selected. The base sequence is TGTGCCACCAGCAGAGAGGTCGGGCGTCTGAACACTGAAGCTTTCTTT. Translated, it reads CATSREVGRLNTEAFF.